Detailed here is one T cell receptor beta chain. Whoever was chosen for sequencing had shown CD8+CD57+ cell expansion by flow cytometry. Germline V CDR1 and CDR2: SGHDN, FVKESK. This CDR3 is 13 amino acids long. Trimming removed 2 bases at V and 3 bases at J, with 8 bases between. The use of genomic DNA as template underpinned the TCR beta VDJ and CDR3 profiling. TCRdb analysed the reads with MiXCR anew, one entry per CDR3 protein. The sample has roughly 240,000 distinct CDR3 sequences; around half are singletons. The sample is drawn from a study of CD8+CD57+ T cells in acquired aplastic anemia. This chain links TRBV14 with TRBJ2-7; D is unresolved. The receptor was isolated from a human donor with aplastic anemia. The sequenced sample consisted of sorted CD4+, CD8+, or CD8+CD57+ T cells (not recorded which) from PBMCs. This CDR3 is CASSQNSYYEQYF. CDR3 nucleotides: TGTGCCAGCAGCCAAAACTCCTACTACGAGCAGTACTTC.